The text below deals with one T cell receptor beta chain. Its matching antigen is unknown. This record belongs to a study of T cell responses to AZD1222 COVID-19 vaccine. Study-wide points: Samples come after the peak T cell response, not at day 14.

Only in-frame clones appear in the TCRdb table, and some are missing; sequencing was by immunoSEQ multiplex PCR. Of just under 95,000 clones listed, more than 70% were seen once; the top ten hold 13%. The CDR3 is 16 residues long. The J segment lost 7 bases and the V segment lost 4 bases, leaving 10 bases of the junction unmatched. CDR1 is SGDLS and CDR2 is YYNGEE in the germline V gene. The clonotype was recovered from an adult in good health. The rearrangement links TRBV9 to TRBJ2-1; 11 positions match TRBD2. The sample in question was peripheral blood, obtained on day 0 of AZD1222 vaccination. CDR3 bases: TGTGCCAGCAGCTTGAGCTCTAGCGGGGGGAGAAATGAGCAGTTCTTC. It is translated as CASSLSSSGGRNEQFF.